Following are 29 T cell receptor beta chains from one sample sequenced in a study of vaccination effects on CD4 cells after COVID-19. Viral peptide pool expansion of antigen-specific CD4+ T cells preceded sequencing in the ViraFEST assay. Once cultured for approximately eleven days, the cells underwent separation to obtain CD4+ T cells. Each participant was given two doses of one vaccine (BNT162b2 or mRNA-1273). These TCRs are of unknown antigen specificity. Method: immunoSEQ multiplex PCR; TCRdb's copy keeps in-frame clones and lacks some. The table includes around 59,000 clones, about 78% detected once. This specimen was CD4+ T cells from PBMCs cultured with HCoV-OC43 spike peptides, taken after COVID-19 vaccination. Subset in this sample: HCoV-OC43 spike overlapping peptide pool stimulation. These receptors originate from a human donor who received a COVID-19 vaccine.

This rearrangement joins TRBV29-1 to TRBJ1-2; TRBD1 might be the D (6 bases). With 0 bases removed from V and 6 bases from J, the gap between germline ends came to 11 bases. Germline lookup yields CDR1 SQVTM and CDR2 ANQGSEA. The CDR3 extends over 13 amino acids. The CDR3 nucleotides read TGCAGCGTTGAAGACGGGACAAGAGATGGCTACACCTTC. Translating it yields CSVEDGTRDGYTF.

This rearrangement joins TRBV3-1 (or the pseudogene TRBV3-2) to TRBJ1-6; D call uncertain. Germline CDR1 LGHDT, CDR2 YNNKEL (reference sequence). The germline V and J ends were trimmed by 3 bases and 12 bases, with 12 bases remaining between them. The CDR3 is 13 amino acids. The CDR3, as DNA: TGTGCCAGCAGCCAGCTGCATCCAGGACCCCTCCACTTT. Translated: CASSQLHPGPLHF.

The V call is TRBV5-1, the J call TRBJ1-1; D gene ambiguous. Germline V gene data show CDR1 as SGHRS and CDR2 as YFSETQ. Trimming stripped 0 bases from V and 2 bases from J, with 14 bases between. The CDR3 is 16 amino acids. This chain's CDR3 is CASSLGSSIRNTEAFF. In DNA, the CDR3 is TGCGCCAGCAGCTTGGGATCATCAATTCGAAACACTGAAGCTTTCTTT.

DNA of the CDR3: TGTGCCAGCAGCTTAACGTTTTTGGCAGCGCAGTTCTTC. It specifies CASSLTFLAAQFF. The chain joins TRBV7-3 to TRBJ2-1, with no clear D. V was cut by 0 bases and J by 12 bases, with 12 bases left in between. This CDR3 is built from 13 residues. CDR1 and CDR2 from the germline V gene are SGHTA and FQGTGA. The entire variable domain, with the rest obtained from reference TRBV7-3 and TRBJ2-1, is as follows: GAGVSQTPSNKVTEKGKYVELRCDPISGHTALYWYRQSLGQGPEFLIYFQGTGAADDSGLPNDRFFAVRPEGSVSTLKIQRTERGDSAVYLCASSLTFLAAQFFGPGTRLTVL.

This clone is large. The chain uses TRBV6-5 and TRBJ1-1; 10 nucleotides align to TRBD1. The CDR3 extends over 13 amino acids. Unmatched junction bases numbered 5, after V lost 2 bases and J lost 11 bases. Germline CDR1 reads MNHEY; CDR2 reads SVGAGI. The CDR3 coding sequence is TGTGCCAGCAGTTACCCCGGGACAGGGGACGCTTTCTTT. It yields the protein CASSYPGTGDAFF.

The genes are TRBV18 and TRBJ1-2; D might be TRBD1 (5 bases). Germline loops: CDR1 KGHSH, CDR2 LQKENI. The CDR3 consists of 13 residues. Trimming stripped 1 base from V and 6 bases from J, with 9 bases between. The CDR3 DNA is TGTGCCAGCTCACCACGGGGGGAAAATGGCTACACCTTC. Amino acid sequence: CASSPRGENGYTF.

V usage is TRBV3-1 (or the pseudogene TRBV3-2) and J usage is TRBJ2-2, with 7 bases that match TRBD1. V was clipped by 4 bases and J by 1 base; unmatched bases: 6. CDR1 and CDR2 (germline): LGHDT, YNNKEL (reference sequence). The CDR3 runs to 16 residues. This chain's CDR3 is CASSRRTGENTGELFF. Written as DNA, the CDR3 is TGTGCCAGCAGCCGCCGCACAGGGGAGAACACCGGGGAGCTGTTTTTT.

This clone occurred once. The V call is TRBV7-2, the J call TRBJ1-3; D is undetermined. Trimming took 2 bases from V and 1 from J, leaving 9 bases between them. CDR1 and CDR2 from the germline V gene are SGHTA and FQGNSA. The CDR3 totals 15 residues. In nucleotides, the CDR3 is TGTGCCAGCAGCTTACTACCTGAATCTGGAAACACCATATATTTT. Protein: CASSLLPESGNTIYF.

This clone was found a few times. The V call is TRBV6-5, the J call TRBJ1-1; TRBD1 agrees at 9 bases. CDR1 is MNHEY and CDR2 is SVGAGI in the germline V gene. The J segment lost 3 bases and the V segment lost 6 bases, leaving 5 bases of the junction unmatched. The CDR3 spans 14 residues. CDR3 sequence reads: CASSEGTGYTEAFF. CDR3 bases: TGTGCCAGCAGCGAGGGGACAGGGTACACTGAAGCTTTCTTT.

The rearrangement uses TRBV28 and TRBJ1-4, with TRBD1 as a possible D gene (6 bases). Trimming pared 8 bases from V and 7 bases from J, leaving 14 bases between. Germline V gives CDR1 MDHEN, CDR2 SYDVKM. The CDR3 is 13 amino acids. The CDR3 region has the DNA TGTGCCAGCCTTGGGGGGGCAGGTGAAAAACTGTTTTTT. As protein: CASLGGAGEKLFF. Full variable domain (remainder filled in from reference TRBV28 and TRBJ1-4): DVKVTQSSRYLVKRTGEKVFLECVQDMDHENMFWYRQDPGLGLRLIYFSYDVKMKEKGDIPEGYSVSREKKERFSLILESASTNQTSMYLCASLGGAGEKLFFGSGTQLSVL.

In this sample, this clone turned up once. The chain couples TRBV3-1 (or the pseudogene TRBV3-2) to TRBJ1-1; weak D call: TRBD1 (5 bases). Trimming pared 2 bases from V and 0 bases from J, leaving 10 bases between. The CDR3 sequence is 15 residues long. Germline V gene sequence: CDR1 LGHDT, CDR2 YNNKEL (reference sequence). CDR3 sequence: CASSQTGYMNTEAFF. The CDR3 coding sequence is TGTGCCAGCAGCCAAACAGGTTACATGAACACTGAAGCTTTCTTT.

The J gene is TRBJ2-7, the V gene TRBV2; D unresolved. The germline V gene has CDR1 SNHLY and CDR2 FYNNEI. The V gene lost 6 bases and the J gene lost 11 bases, with 17 bases spanning the gap. This CDR3 contains 12 residues. In nucleotides, the CDR3 is TGTGCCAGCAGGGCGACTCTCCCTTGGAAGTACGTC. Translated: CASRATLPWKYV.

In DNA, the CDR3 is TGTGCCAGCAGCTTAAGTGGGACAGGCCATGGCTACACCTTC. Translating it yields CASSLSGTGHGYTF. This chain uses TRBV11-2 with TRBJ1-2; 8 nucleotides match TRBD1. The CDR3 is 14 amino acids. Unmatched junction bases numbered 5, after V lost 2 bases and J lost 6 bases. Looked up from germline, CDR1 is SGHAT and CDR2 is FQNNGV.

The CDR3, as DNA: TGTGCCAGCAGTTCAGGCTACGAGCAGTACGTC. Protein sequence: CASSSGYEQYV. The chain employs TRBV12-3 or TRBV12-4 and TRBJ2-7, with D unclear. CDR3 length equals 11 residues. The germline V and J ends were trimmed by 4 bases and 3 bases, with 4 bases remaining between them.

The CDR3 region is CASRSSTGGQPQHF. CDR3 nucleotide sequence: TGCGCCAGCAGATCCTCGACAGGGGGTCAGCCCCAGCATTTT. The V call is TRBV10-2, the J call TRBJ1-5; 9 bases align to TRBD1. The J segment lost 6 bases and the V segment lost 6 bases, leaving 6 bases of the junction unmatched. The CDR3 is 14 amino acids. Germline V gene sequence: CDR1 WSHSY, CDR2 SAAADI.

The chain has TRBV7-9 and TRBJ1-2; D not certain. Trimming removed 5 bases from V and 6 bases from J, with 16 bases in between. The CDR3 is 14 residues long. In germline, CDR1 is SEHNR, CDR2 FQNEAQ (reference sequence). CDR3 DNA: TGTGCCAGCAGCCCTCGGGCCCTAGCGGATGGCTACACCTTC. Protein sequence: CASSPRALADGYTF.

This rearrangement joins TRBV10-3 to TRBJ2-3; 8 positions match TRBD1. CDR1 ENHRY and CDR2 SYGVKD come from the germline V gene. V shed 6 bases, J shed 4 bases, and the junction held 3 bases outside the gene matches. The CDR3 runs 13 residues. This chain's CDR3 is CAIRTGGADTQYF. In nucleotides, the CDR3 is TGTGCCATCAGAACAGGGGGAGCAGATACGCAGTATTTT.

This clone has a handful of counts. V and J are TRBV6-2 or TRBV6-3 and TRBJ1-6; 8 nucleotides match TRBD1. Trimming took 0 bases from V and 9 from J; bases not matched to a gene: 4. This CDR3 is 15 amino acids long. CDR1 and CDR2 (germline): MNHEY, SVGEGT. The CDR3 sequence: CASSYSTGASSPLHF. The DNA of the CDR3 is TGTGCCAGCAGTTACTCGACAGGGGCTAGTTCACCCCTCCACTTT.

The chain carries TRBV28 and TRBJ2-3, with unresolved D. Germline V gene lookup returns CDR1 MDHEN and CDR2 SYDVKM. The CDR3 contains 15 residues. V was shortened by 6 bases and J by 0 bases, with 13 bases between the two germline ends. CDR3 nucleotide sequence: TGTGCCAGCAGCTCCCTCGGCACTAGCACAGATACGCAGTATTTT. It is translated as CASSSLGTSTDTQYF.

The V and J genes are TRBV27 and TRBJ2-2, with TRBD2 matching over 12 bases. This CDR3 has 14 residues. Germline CDR1 is MNHEY and CDR2 is SMNVEV (reference sequence). V dropped 6 bases and J dropped 4; count of bases not matched to a gene: 0. The CDR3 region is CASRTSGGTGELFF. The CDR3 DNA reads TGTGCCAGCAGGACTAGCGGGGGCACCGGGGAGCTGTTTTTT.

This clone was detected only a few times. The gene calls are TRBV3-1 (or the pseudogene TRBV3-2) and TRBJ1-5; 7 bases are shared with TRBD1. This CDR3 comprises 13 residues. Germline V lookup: CDR1 LGHDT, CDR2 YNNKEL (reference sequence). V shed 6 bases and J 4 bases; nucleotides not matched to a gene: 3. CDR3 DNA: TGTGCCAGCAGTCCGGGACAGAATCAGCCCCAGCATTTT. It translates to CASSPGQNQPQHF.

This clone was seen only a few times. The chain combines TRBV12-3 or TRBV12-4 with TRBJ1-1; D call uncertain. The ends were cut back, 2 bases at V and 1 base at J, with 5 bases in the middle. The CDR3 runs to 13 residues. The CDR3 reads CASSLMRNTEAFF. The CDR3, as DNA: TGTGCCAGCAGTTTAATGAGGAACACTGAAGCTTTCTTT.

The chain carries TRBV6-5 and TRBJ1-1; D is unresolved. The germline V and J ends were trimmed by 2 bases and 4 bases, with 11 bases remaining between them. CDR1 and CDR2 (germline): MNHEY, SVGAGI. The CDR3 is made up of 14 amino acids. CDR3: CASSYGVRGTEAFF. In DNA form, the CDR3 reads TGTGCCAGCAGTTACGGGGTCCGGGGCACTGAAGCTTTCTTT.

This clone was recorded once. V gene TRBV15 combines with J gene TRBJ2-4; D ambiguous. Per the germline V gene, CDR1 is LNHNV and CDR2 is YYDKDF (reference sequence). V lost 5 bases and J 9 bases, leaving 20 bases between the germline ends. CDR3 size: 15 residues. CDR3 amino acids: CATSRSGLSSGIQYF. The CDR3 coding sequence is TGTGCCACCAGCCGGTCCGGGTTATCCTCTGGCATTCAGTACTTC.

The chain combines TRBV2 with TRBJ2-3, with TRBD2 matching over 9 bases. Germline-derived CDR1 and CDR2 are SNHLY and FYNNEI. The CDR3 is 16 residues long. The ends lost 1 base at V and 2 bases at J; junction bases unmatched: 4. The CDR3 nucleotides are TGTGCCAGCAGTGAAGAGGGCGGGGGGGCCACAGATACGCAGTATTTT. It specifies CASSEEGGGATDTQYF.

This chain joins TRBV29-1 and TRBJ1-2; the match to TRBD1 covers 9 bases. The CDR3 extends over 12 amino acids. CDR1 is SQVTM, CDR2 ANQGSEA, per germline. V lost 6 bases, J lost 1 base, and 0 bases stayed unmatched. CDR3 in DNA: TGCAGCGTGGACAGGGGTAACTATGGCTACACCTTC. This codes for CSVDRGNYGYTF.

The J gene is TRBJ1-6, the V gene TRBV4-3; no reliable D call. The CDR3 is 14 amino acids. Trimming cost V 0 bases and J 10 bases, with 10 bases left between them. Germline V gene lookup returns CDR1 LGHNA and CDR2 YSLEER. The CDR3 DNA follows: TGCGCCAGCAGCCAAGAACGCTCAGGATCACCCCTCCACTTT. Translated: CASSQERSGSPLHF.

The CDR3 DNA is TGTGCCAGCAGCCGAACTGAAAATCTGGGGGGGGGTGAAGAGACCCAGTACTTC. Encoded protein: CASSRTENLGGGEETQYF. The V and J genes are TRBV7-3 and TRBJ2-5, with 7 bases matching TRBD2. The CDR3 spans 18 residues. J gave up 3 bases and V 5 bases, and 18 bases lay outside the gene matches. Germline CDR1 reads SGHTA; CDR2 reads FQGTGA.

This chain links TRBV5-1 with TRBJ2-5; 13 bases map to TRBD2. The CDR3 totals 16 residues. Germline lookup yields CDR1 SGHRS and CDR2 YFSETQ. V shed 3 bases, J shed 1 base, and the junction held 3 bases outside the gene matches. CDR3 nucleotides: TGCGCCAGCAGCTGGACTAGCGGGGGCCTCCAAGAGACCCAGTACTTC. Translating gives CASSWTSGGLQETQYF.